This passage covers 5 T cell receptor beta chains from one sample sequenced in a study of cytotoxic CD8 clonotypes in ibrutinib-treated CLL. The protocol was immunoSEQ multiplex PCR, while the TCRdb copy is restricted to in-frame clones and leaves out a portion. The sample has fewer than 200,000 clones, under 85% seen once. The starting material was PBMCs, obtained after 24 months of ibrutinib treatment. Receptor source: a human donor with chronic lymphocytic leukemia.

The rearrangement joins TRBV4-1 to TRBJ2-2; 7 positions match TRBD1. The junction had 1 base not matched to a gene; V was cut back by 2 bases and J by 1 base. The CDR3 extends over 15 amino acids. In germline, CDR1 is MGHRA, CDR2 YSYEKL. The CDR3 DNA reads as TGCGCCAGCAGCCAAACAGGGGTGAACACCGGGGAGCTGTTTTTT. This sequence encodes CASSQTGVNTGELFF.

V usage is TRBV7-9 and J usage is TRBJ1-3, with D unclear. Between the trimmed V and J ends, which lost 1 base and 2 bases, there was a span of 6 bases. This CDR3 comprises 14 residues. Looked up from germline, CDR1 is SEHNR and CDR2 is FQNEAQ (reference sequence). The CDR3 coding sequence is TGTGCCAGCAGCTTAGGAAGGGCTGGAAACACCATATATTTT. It translates to CASSLGRAGNTIYF. The variable domain in full, with the rest retrieved from reference TRBV7-9 and TRBJ1-3, is DTGVSQNPRHKITKRGQNVTFRCDPISEHNRLYWYRQTLGQGPEFLTYFQNEAQLEKSRLLSDRFSAERPKGSFSTLEIQRTEQGDSAMYLCASSLGRAGNTIYFGEGSWLTVV.

The rearrangement links TRBV6-5 to TRBJ2-7, with 11 positions matching TRBD2. In germline, CDR1 is MNHEY, CDR2 SVGAGI. With V trimmed by 7 bases and J by 2 bases, 4 bases remained unmatched. This CDR3 has 14 amino acids. This CDR3 is CASTGTSGPYEQYF. The CDR3 coding sequence is TGTGCCAGCACCGGGACTAGCGGTCCCTACGAGCAGTACTTC.

CDR3 loop: CASSVEGWLFSGELFF. DNA for the CDR3: TGTGCCAGCAGCGTTGAGGGGTGGCTTTTTTCCGGGGAGCTGTTTTTT. This chain joins TRBV9 and TRBJ2-2; D may match TRBD1 or TRBD2 (5 bases each). Germline V gene sequence: CDR1 SGDLS, CDR2 YYNGEE. The CDR3 runs to 16 residues. Trimming pared 2 bases from V and 6 bases from J, leaving 17 bases between.

This chain joins TRBV28 and TRBJ2-4, with D unresolved. V dropped 8 bases and J dropped 1 base, with 15 bases sitting between them. This CDR3 has 15 residues. Germline CDR1 and CDR2: MDHEN and SYDVKM. In nucleotides, the CDR3 is TGTGCCAGCGGTCCGGGCTATACGGCCAAAAACATTCAGTACTTC. Protein sequence: CASGPGYTAKNIQYF.